This T cell receptor (beta chain) was recovered during a study of blood T cell repertoires in COVID-19. Overall study context: Samples of COVID-19 (acute and convalescent) were obtained from the United States, Italy and Spain. The analysed material was cDNA or gDNA that came from T cells, B-cell-depleted T cells, or PBMCs.

This CDR3 spans 15 amino acids. Per germline, CDR1 SGHTA and CDR2 FQGTGA. V dropped 5 bases and J dropped 8 bases, with 18 bases sitting between them. Under the authors' procedure: From reference gene primer amplification, estimates of nucleated cell counts were derived. This table comes from immunoSEQ multiplex PCR, and its TCRdb copy is limited to in-frame clones, with some not included. That table furnishes V, J and clone size, whereas the DNA furnished D and trimming. The sample holds some 78,000 clones; roughly 89% are singletons and the top ten take around 3.4%. Sequencing used peripheral blood. This clonotype was obtained from a man aged 50 to 59 with acute or convalescent COVID-19. V is TRBV7-3 and J is TRBJ1-4, with D perhaps TRBD1 (5 bases). CDR3 sequence (DNA): TGTGCCAGCAGCCCCTTGGGCAGGGCGGAAGAAAAACTGTTTTTT. Translating it yields CASSPLGRAEEKLFF. The variable domain in full, completed from reference TRBV7-3 and TRBJ1-4, reads GAGVSQTPSNKVTEKGKYVELRCDPISGHTALYWYRQSLGQGPEFLIYFQGTGAADDSGLPNDRFFAVRPEGSVSTLKIQRTERGDSAVYLCASSPLGRAEEKLFFGSGTQLSVL.